This TCR beta chain was captured in a study of CD8 T cells in ankylosing spondylitis. This clonotype was counted many times. As yet, its antigen is unknown. A quantitative 5'-RACE method, one with molecular barcodes, was used to make TCR beta libraries. TCRdb re-analysed the 5' RACE reads in MiXCR, keeping a single row per CDR3 protein. The table has some 63,000 distinct CDR3 sequences, 6.2% seen once. Findings and caveats of the study: Earlier studies detected some motif variants in reactive arthritis synovial fluid and blood. Within ankylosing spondylitis blood, a TCR beta motif made up of roughly eight highly homologous variants appeared to be characteristic. Clones linked to disease were reported to show significant enrichment in matched ankylosing spondylitis synovial fluid.

Trimming took 1 base from V and 7 from J, leaving 14 bases between them. Germline lookup yields CDR1 LNHNV and CDR2 YYDKDF (reference sequence). This CDR3 has 15 amino acids. Input material: synovial fluid, either unsorted or a sorted T cell fraction (not recorded which). J is TRBJ2-1 and V is TRBV15; possible D gene TRBD2, 5 bases. This TCR came from a male donor with ankylosing spondylitis. In DNA form, the CDR3 reads TGTGCCACCAGCAGAGGAAGCTCTTCGGGGAATGAGCAGTTCTTC. Its translation: CATSRGSSSGNEQFF.